These 25 T cell receptor beta chains were sequenced from one sample in a study of cytomegalovirus exposure and HLA in healthy donors (dated by TCRdb to 2017 to 2019). To prepare the library, the immunoSEQ multiplex PCR assay was applied. The multiplex PCR relied on a mix of 60 forward primers for TCR Vbeta segments and 13 reverse primers for TCR Jbeta segments. TCRdb took this table from immuneACCESS and kept in-frame rearrangements with V and J called. Such tables lack part of the clones; where checked against another copy, unresolved V genes explain under half of the gap, and the rest is unexplained. Present in this sample are roughly 180,000 clones, around 85% of which were seen just once. The top ten constitute 1% of the sample. The sequencing sample was made of PBMCs. These receptors were collected from a boy between 2 and 15 years old in good health and CMV-seronegative.

This clone has a single count. The chain carries TRBV5-1 and TRBJ1-1; D uncertain. Trimming removed 0 bases from V and 0 bases from J, with 12 bases in between. The CDR3 spans 16 residues. CDR1 SGHRS and CDR2 YFSETQ come from the germline V gene. The CDR3 is CASSLGQNVMNTEAFF. The CDR3 region has the DNA TGCGCCAGCAGCTTGGGACAAAACGTCATGAACACTGAAGCTTTCTTT.

This chain uses TRBV19 with TRBJ2-3; possibly TRBD1 for D (5 bases). Germline-derived CDR1 and CDR2 are LNHDA and SQIVND (reference sequence). The germline V and J ends were trimmed by 3 bases and 0 bases, with 10 bases remaining between them. The CDR3 extends over 15 amino acids. The CDR3 sequence: CASSMLGASTDTQYF. The CDR3 DNA sequence: TGTGCCAGTAGTATGTTAGGGGCTAGCACAGATACGCAGTATTTT.

The rearrangement links TRBV7-9 to TRBJ1-1; 9 bases are a match to TRBD1. The CDR3 consists of 14 residues. The germline V gene has CDR1 SEHNR and CDR2 FQNEAQ (reference sequence). With 5 bases clipped from V and 5 bases from J, the junction kept 6 bases outside the gene matches. Here the CDR3 DNA reads TGTGCCAGCAGCGCAGACAGGGGGGGGACTGAAGCTTTCTTT. Translating gives CASSADRGGTEAFF.

This clone was seen just once. V gene TRBV6-4 combines with J gene TRBJ2-1, with 8 bases aligning to TRBD2. V was pared by 2 bases and J by 8 bases, with 5 bases of the junction left unmatched. Germline CDR1 reads MRHNA; CDR2 reads SNTAGT. The CDR3 covers 14 residues. The CDR3 region is CASSDRIGGDEQFF. CDR3 in DNA: TGTGCCAGCAGTGACCGGATCGGGGGGGATGAGCAGTTCTTC.

The rearrangement uses TRBV5-5 and TRBJ2-3; 7 nucleotides agree with TRBD1. V shed 2 bases and J 5 bases; nucleotides not matched to a gene: 8. The length of the CDR3 is 15 residues. Germline CDR1 is SGHKS and CDR2 is YYEKEE (reference sequence). CDR3 sequence: CASSFVTGVIDTQYF. The CDR3 DNA sequence: TGTGCCAGCAGCTTCGTTACAGGGGTTATAGATACGCAGTATTTT.

This chain links TRBV19 with TRBJ2-5, with 12 bases lining up with TRBD2. Looked up from germline, CDR1 is LNHDA and CDR2 is SQIVND (reference sequence). V lost 7 bases to trimming and J lost 5 bases; unmatched junction nucleotides: 8. The CDR3 runs to 15 residues. The CDR3 DNA sequence: TGTGCCAGTACCCCACGGACTAGCGGGATCGAGACCCAGTACTTC. Protein sequence: CASTPRTSGIETQYF.

The chain recombines TRBV7-9 with TRBJ2-7; D is perhaps TRBD1 (5 bases). The CDR3 is 14 residues long. The germline V and J ends were trimmed by 4 bases and 3 bases, with 13 bases remaining between them. Germline values: CDR1 SEHNR, CDR2 FQNEAQ (reference sequence). The CDR3 is CASSSDSSSYEQYF. CDR3 DNA sequence: TGTGCCAGCAGCTCTGACAGTAGCAGCTACGAGCAGTACTTC.

The rearrangement links TRBV6-1 to TRBJ2-3; TRBD2 is a possible D gene (6 bases). CDR1 is MNHNS and CDR2 is SASEGT in the germline V gene. V was trimmed by 7 bases and J by 2 bases, leaving 13 bases between them. The CDR3 contains 14 residues. CDR3 residues: CASTPRDSTDTQYF. The CDR3 nucleotides read TGTGCCAGCACCCCCCGGGACTCCACAGATACGCAGTATTTT.

The chain carries TRBV5-4 and TRBJ1-1; 9 bases agree with TRBD1. The V and J ends lost 3 bases and 3 bases, in that order; junction bases with no gene match: 9. Germline CDR1 is SGHNT and CDR2 is YYREEE (reference sequence). The CDR3 extends over 16 amino acids. CDR3 coding DNA: TGTGCCAGCAGCTCCGGGACAGGGATTAAGTACACTGAAGCTTTCTTT. Translation gives CASSSGTGIKYTEAFF. Full variable domain (remainder filled in from reference TRBV5-4 and TRBJ1-1): ETGVTQSPTHLIKTRGQQVTLRCSSQSGHNTVSWYQQALGQGPQFIFQYYREEENGRGNFPPRFSGLQFPNYSSELNVNALELDDSALYLCASSSGTGIKYTEAFFGQGTRLTVV.

This CDR3 reads CAWSGSARSSYEQYF. The CDR3 nucleotides read TGTGCCTGGAGTGGTTCAGCTAGGAGCTCCTACGAGCAGTACTTC. V and J are TRBV30 and TRBJ2-7; D unclear. V was trimmed by 1 base and J by 0 bases, leaving 13 bases between them. This CDR3 comprises 15 residues. Germline V gene sequence: CDR1 GTSNPN, CDR2 SVGIG (reference sequence). The full variable domain, completed using reference TRBV30 and TRBJ2-7, is SQTIHQWPATLVQPVGSPLSLECTVEGTSNPNLYWYRQAAGRGLQLLFYSVGIGQISSEVPQNLSASRPQDRQFILSSKKLLLSDSGFYLCAWSGSARSSYEQYFGPGTRLTVT.

The V gene is TRBV27, the J gene TRBJ2-7, with D possibly matching TRBD2 (7 bases). V was shortened by 6 bases and J by 7 bases, with 22 bases between the two germline ends. Germline CDR1 MNHEY, CDR2 SMNVEV (reference sequence). The CDR3 contains 15 residues. This chain's CDR3 is CASRPRHGGLGEQYV. The CDR3 DNA reads as TGTGCCAGCAGACCACGACACGGGGGGCTCGGTGAGCAGTACGTC.

This chain links TRBV6-4 with TRBJ1-4, with TRBD1 matching over 10 bases. This CDR3 is 18 amino acids long. After removal of 0 bases from V and 0 bases from J, the junction contained 4 bases not matched to a gene. Germline V gene lookup returns CDR1 MRHNA and CDR2 SNTAGT. The CDR3 region has the DNA TGTGCCAGCAGTGACTCGGACAGGGGGGTTGCAACTAATGAAAAACTGTTTTTT. This gives the protein CASSDSDRGVATNEKLFF.

This sequence joins TRBV19 and TRBJ2-1; possibly TRBD2 for D (5 bases). Germline V lookup: CDR1 LNHDA, CDR2 SQIVND (reference sequence). V was shortened by 3 bases and J by 0 bases, with 12 bases between the two germline ends. The CDR3 extends over 16 amino acids. This CDR3 reads CASSIGVGGSYNEQFF. The CDR3 coding sequence is TGTGCCAGTAGTATTGGAGTTGGAGGCTCCTACAATGAGCAGTTCTTC. Full variable domain (outside the CDR3, taken from reference TRBV19 and TRBJ2-1): DGGITQSPKYLFRKEGQNVTLSCEQNLNHDAMYWYRQDPGQGLRLIYYSQIVNDFQKGDIAEGYSVSREKKESFPLTVTSAQKNPTAFYLCASSIGVGGSYNEQFFGPGTRLTVL.

The sample holds a few counts of this clone. V gene TRBV5-1 combines with J gene TRBJ2-1; tentatively, D is TRBD2 (6 bases). Trimming removed 2 bases from V and 10 bases from J, with 13 bases in between. CDR1 and CDR2 from the germline V gene are SGHRS and YFSETQ. The CDR3 spans 13 residues. The CDR3 loop is CASSFRWEDEQFF. The CDR3 nucleotides read TGCGCCAGCAGCTTCCGGTGGGAGGACGAGCAGTTCTTC.

The chain has TRBV6-1 and TRBJ2-1, with D perhaps TRBD1 (5 bases). The CDR3 loop spans 13 amino acids. Germline CDR1 and CDR2: MNHNS and SASEGT. V dropped 7 bases and J dropped 8 bases, with 15 bases sitting between them. CDR3 coding DNA: TGTGCCAGCACAGACCGCAGGGTCGATGAGCAGTTCTTC. Encoded protein: CASTDRRVDEQFF.

The V and J genes are TRBV11-2 and TRBJ2-3; maybe TRBD2 (5 bases). The CDR3 length is 15 residues. With 0 bases removed from V and 1 base from J, the gap between germline ends came to 8 bases. Looked up from germline, CDR1 is SGHAT and CDR2 is FQNNGV. The CDR3 sequence is CASSLDGGRTDTQYF. In nucleotides, the CDR3 is TGTGCCAGCAGCTTAGATGGAGGACGCACAGATACGCAGTATTTT.

The rearrangement uses TRBV21-1 and TRBJ1-2; the table gives TRBD1 as D, unverified against the DNA. TRBV21-1 represents a pseudogene. CDR3 size: 16 residues. The CDR3 is CASSKEGDSPNYGYTF. The CDR3, as DNA: TGTGCCAGCAGCAAAGAGGGGGACAGTCCTAACTATGGCTACACCTTC.

The rearrangement links TRBV28 to TRBJ2-7; possibly TRBD1 for D (5 bases). The germline V gene has CDR1 MDHEN and CDR2 SYDVKM. The CDR3 is made up of 12 amino acids. V shed 5 bases and J shed 2 bases, with 7 bases lying between them. The CDR3 loop reads CASSQTAYEQYV. The DNA for the CDR3 is TGTGCCAGCAGTCAGACAGCCTACGAGCAGTACGTC.

The V call is TRBV28, the J call TRBJ1-5; 7 positions agree with TRBD1. The CDR3 contains 19 residues. Germline trimming cut 3 bases from V and 4 bases from J; bases unmatched to any gene: 18. Germline V gene lookup returns CDR1 MDHEN and CDR2 SYDVKM. CDR3 in amino acids: CASSLLSVTMDRYNQPQHF. The CDR3 DNA reads as TGTGCCAGCAGTTTGCTCTCAGTAACGATGGACAGGTATAATCAGCCCCAGCATTTT.

This rearrangement joins TRBV6-1 to TRBJ2-5; 10 bases are a match to TRBD1. Germline lookup yields CDR1 MNHNS and CDR2 SASEGT. V trimming: 2 bases; J trimming: 4 bases; junction bases outside the gene matches: 7. CDR3 length: 16 amino acids. CDR3 loop: CASSERDRGSVETQYF. Here the CDR3 DNA reads TGTGCCAGCAGTGAACGGGACAGGGGATCCGTAGAGACCCAGTACTTC.

This clone was recorded only once. This chain connects TRBV21-1 to TRBJ1-2; the table names TRBD1, a call not compared with the DNA. TRBV21-1 is given as a pseudogene. This CDR3 is built from 14 residues. For the CDR3, the DNA is TGTGCCAGCAGCTCGGACAGAGGTAACTATGGCTACACCTTC. The encoded protein is CASSSDRGNYGYTF.

The rearrangement uses TRBV6-6 and TRBJ1-2; D is ambiguous. This CDR3 is built from 13 residues. Germline values: CDR1 MNHNY, CDR2 SVGAGI (reference sequence). V gave up 7 bases and J gave up 4 bases, with 13 bases separating them. This CDR3 reads CASIPVGGYGYTF. The DNA of the CDR3 is TGTGCCAGCATTCCGGTGGGAGGCTATGGCTACACCTTC.

V and J are TRBV28 and TRBJ2-3; no definite D call. The V gene lost 6 bases and the J gene lost 3 bases, with 13 bases spanning the gap. Germline assignment: CDR1 MDHEN and CDR2 SYDVKM. The CDR3 is 14 residues long. The CDR3 loop reads CASSRPPGTDTQYF. CDR3 DNA: TGTGCCAGCAGCCGACCACCAGGAACAGATACGCAGTATTTT.

V gene TRBV30 combines with J gene TRBJ2-7; TRBD2 agrees at 12 bases. There are 13 residues in the CDR3. CDR1 is GTSNPN, CDR2 SVGIG, per germline (reference sequence). Trimming removed 5 bases from V and 2 bases from J; junction bases left unmatched: 1. As DNA, the CDR3 is TGTGCCTGGCGGACTAGCGGGACCTACGAGCAGTACTTC. Protein product: CAWRTSGTYEQYF.

This clone has a single count. This chain uses TRBV19 with TRBJ2-7, with D possibly being TRBD1 (6 bases). Deletions cut 6 bases from V and 3 bases from J, with 12 bases between. Germline V gene sequence: CDR1 LNHDA, CDR2 SQIVND (reference sequence). The CDR3 contains 13 residues. The CDR3 nucleotides are TGTGCCAGTAGCCCGGGACAAAACTACGAGCAGTACTTC. Residues: CASSPGQNYEQYF.